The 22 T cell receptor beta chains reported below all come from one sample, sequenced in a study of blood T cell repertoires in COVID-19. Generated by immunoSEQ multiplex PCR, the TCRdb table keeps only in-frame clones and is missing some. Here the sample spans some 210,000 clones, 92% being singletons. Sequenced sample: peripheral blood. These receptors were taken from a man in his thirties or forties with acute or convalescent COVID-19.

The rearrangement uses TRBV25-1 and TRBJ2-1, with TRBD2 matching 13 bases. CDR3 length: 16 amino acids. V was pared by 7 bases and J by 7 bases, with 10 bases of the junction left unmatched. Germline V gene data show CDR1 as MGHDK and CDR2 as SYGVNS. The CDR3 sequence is CASTRLAGGNRNEQFF. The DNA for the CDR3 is TGTGCCAGCACCAGACTAGCGGGGGGTAATAGGAATGAGCAGTTCTTC.

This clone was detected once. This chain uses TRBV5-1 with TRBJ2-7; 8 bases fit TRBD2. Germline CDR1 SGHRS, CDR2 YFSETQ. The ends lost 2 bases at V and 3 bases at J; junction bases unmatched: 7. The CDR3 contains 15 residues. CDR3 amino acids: CASSLRAGDHYEQYF. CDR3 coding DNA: TGCGCCAGCAGCTTAAGAGCGGGAGATCACTACGAGCAGTACTTC.

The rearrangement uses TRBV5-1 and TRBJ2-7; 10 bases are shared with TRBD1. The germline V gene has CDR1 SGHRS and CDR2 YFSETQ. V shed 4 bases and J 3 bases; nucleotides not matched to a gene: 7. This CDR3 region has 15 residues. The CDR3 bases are TGCGCCAGCAGCGGGGGGACAGGGGTTCTCTACGAGCAGTACTTC. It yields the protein CASSGGTGVLYEQYF.

CDR3: CASRKTGLFYEKLFF. The CDR3 bases are TGTGCCAGCCGTAAAACAGGTCTCTTTTATGAAAAACTGTTTTTT. The chain joins TRBV19 to TRBJ1-4; D possibly corresponds to TRBD1 (5 bases). Germline loops: CDR1 LNHDA, CDR2 SQIVND (reference sequence). The CDR3 has 15 amino acids. Trimming cost V 9 bases and J 6 bases, with 20 bases left between them. The whole variable domain, filled in from reference TRBV19 and TRBJ1-4, reads DGGITQSPKYLFRKEGQNVTLSCEQNLNHDAMYWYRQDPGQGLRLIYYSQIVNDFQKGDIAEGYSVSREKKESFPLTVTSAQKNPTAFYLCASRKTGLFYEKLFFGSGTQLSVL.

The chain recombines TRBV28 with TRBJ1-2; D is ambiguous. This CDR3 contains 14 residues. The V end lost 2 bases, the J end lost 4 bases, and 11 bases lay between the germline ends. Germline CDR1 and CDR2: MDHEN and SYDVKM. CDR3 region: CASSLGNTAYGYTF. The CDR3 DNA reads TGTGCCAGCAGTTTAGGCAATACAGCCTATGGCTACACCTTC.

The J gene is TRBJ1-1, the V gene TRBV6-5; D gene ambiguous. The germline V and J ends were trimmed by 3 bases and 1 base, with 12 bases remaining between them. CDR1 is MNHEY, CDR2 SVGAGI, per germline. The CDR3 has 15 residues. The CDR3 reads CASSYSRAGNTEAFF. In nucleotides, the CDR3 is TGTGCCAGCAGTTATTCCCGGGCGGGGAACACTGAAGCTTTCTTT.

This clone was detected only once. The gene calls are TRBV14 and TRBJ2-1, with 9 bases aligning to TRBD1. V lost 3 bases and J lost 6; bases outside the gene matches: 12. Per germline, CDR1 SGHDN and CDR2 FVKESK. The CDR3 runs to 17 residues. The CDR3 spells CASSQITGGQGGNEQFF. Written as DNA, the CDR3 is TGTGCCAGCAGCCAGATCACCGGGGGACAGGGAGGCAATGAGCAGTTCTTC. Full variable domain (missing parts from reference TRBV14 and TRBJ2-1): EAGVTQFPSHSVIEKGQTVTLRCDPISGHDNLYWYRRVMGKEIKFLLHFVKESKQDESGMPNNRFLAERTGGTYSTLKVQPAELEDSGVYFCASSQITGGQGGNEQFFGPGTRLTVL.

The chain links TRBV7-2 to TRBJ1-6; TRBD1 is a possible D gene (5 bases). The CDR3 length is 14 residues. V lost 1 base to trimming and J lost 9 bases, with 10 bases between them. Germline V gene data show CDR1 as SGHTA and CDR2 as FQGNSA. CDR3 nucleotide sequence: TGTGCCAGCAGCTTAGAAGTCAGGGCTTCACCCCTCCACTTT. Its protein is CASSLEVRASPLHF.

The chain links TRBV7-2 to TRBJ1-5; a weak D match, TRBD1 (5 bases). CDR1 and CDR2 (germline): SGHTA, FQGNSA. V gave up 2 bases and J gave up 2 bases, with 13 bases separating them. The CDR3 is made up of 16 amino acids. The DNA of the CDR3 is TGTGCCAGCAGCTTACCAGGGCGACAGCGCAATCAGCCCCAGCATTTT. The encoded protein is CASSLPGRQRNQPQHF.

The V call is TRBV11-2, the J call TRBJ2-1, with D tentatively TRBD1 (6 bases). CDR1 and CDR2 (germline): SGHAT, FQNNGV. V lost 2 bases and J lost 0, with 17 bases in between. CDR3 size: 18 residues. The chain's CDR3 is CASSLRDITTNSYNEQFF. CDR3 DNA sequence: TGTGCCAGCAGCTTAAGGGACATTACGACCAACTCCTACAATGAGCAGTTCTTC.

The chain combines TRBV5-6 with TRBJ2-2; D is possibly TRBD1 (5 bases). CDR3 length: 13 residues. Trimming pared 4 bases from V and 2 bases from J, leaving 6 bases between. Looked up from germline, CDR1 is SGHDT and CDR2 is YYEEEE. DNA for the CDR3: TGTGCCAGCAGCAGGGGTAACACCGGGGAGCTGTTTTTT. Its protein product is CASSRGNTGELFF. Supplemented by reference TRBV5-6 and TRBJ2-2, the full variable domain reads DAGVTQSPTHLIKTRGQQVTLRCSPKSGHDTVSWYQQALGQGPQFIFQYYEEEERQRGNFPDRFSGHQFPNYSSELNVNALLLGDSALYLCASSRGNTGELFFGEGSRLTVL.

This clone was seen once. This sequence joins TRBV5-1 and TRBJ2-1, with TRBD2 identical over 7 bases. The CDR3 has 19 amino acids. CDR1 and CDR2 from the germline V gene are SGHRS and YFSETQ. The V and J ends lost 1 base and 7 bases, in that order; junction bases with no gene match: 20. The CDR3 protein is CASSLNGIFIAGRGNEQFF. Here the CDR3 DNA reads TGCGCCAGCAGCTTGAACGGGATTTTTATAGCGGGCCGAGGGAATGAGCAGTTCTTC.

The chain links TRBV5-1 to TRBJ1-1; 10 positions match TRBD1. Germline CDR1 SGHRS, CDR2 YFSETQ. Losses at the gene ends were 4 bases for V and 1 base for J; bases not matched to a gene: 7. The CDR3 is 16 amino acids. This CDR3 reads CASSLGTGDGNTEAFF. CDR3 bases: TGCGCCAGCAGCCTCGGGACAGGGGATGGGAACACTGAAGCTTTCTTT.

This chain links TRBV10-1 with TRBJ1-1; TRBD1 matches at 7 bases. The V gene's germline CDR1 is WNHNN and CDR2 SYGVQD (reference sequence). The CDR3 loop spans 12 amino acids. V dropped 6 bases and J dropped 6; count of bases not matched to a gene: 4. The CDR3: CASRTGRPEAFF. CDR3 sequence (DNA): TGCGCCAGCAGGACAGGGAGGCCTGAAGCTTTCTTT.

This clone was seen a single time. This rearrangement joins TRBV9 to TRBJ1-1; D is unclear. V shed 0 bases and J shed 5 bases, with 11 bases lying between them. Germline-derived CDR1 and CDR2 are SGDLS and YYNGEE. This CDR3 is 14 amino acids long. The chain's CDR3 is CASSVDGVGTEAFF. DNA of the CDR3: TGTGCCAGCAGCGTAGACGGGGTAGGGACTGAAGCTTTCTTT.

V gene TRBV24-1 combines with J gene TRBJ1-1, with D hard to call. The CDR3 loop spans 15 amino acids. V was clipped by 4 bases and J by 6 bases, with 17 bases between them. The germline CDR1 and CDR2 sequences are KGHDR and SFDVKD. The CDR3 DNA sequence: TGTGCCACCAGTGACACCACGGAGTCATACTCTGAAGCTTTCTTT. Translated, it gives CATSDTTESYSEAFF.

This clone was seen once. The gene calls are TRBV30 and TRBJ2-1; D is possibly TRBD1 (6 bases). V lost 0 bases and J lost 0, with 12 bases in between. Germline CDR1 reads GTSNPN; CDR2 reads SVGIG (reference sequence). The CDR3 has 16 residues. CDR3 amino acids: CAWSVGTGSSYNEQFF. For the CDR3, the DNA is TGTGCCTGGAGTGTAGGTACAGGGAGCTCCTACAATGAGCAGTTCTTC.

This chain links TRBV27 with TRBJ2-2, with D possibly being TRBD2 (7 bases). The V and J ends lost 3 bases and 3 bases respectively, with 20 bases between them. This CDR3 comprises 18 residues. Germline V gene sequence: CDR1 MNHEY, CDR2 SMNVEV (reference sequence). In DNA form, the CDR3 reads TGTGCCAGCAGTTTTAGGTTTTGGGGGGGCGCTGACACCGGGGAGCTGTTTTTT. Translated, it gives CASSFRFWGGADTGELFF.

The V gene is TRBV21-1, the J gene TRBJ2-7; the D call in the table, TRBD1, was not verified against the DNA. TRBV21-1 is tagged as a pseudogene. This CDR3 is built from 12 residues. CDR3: CASSKGGPEQYF. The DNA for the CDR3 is TGTGCCAGCAGCAAAGGGGGGCCTGAGCAGTACTTC.

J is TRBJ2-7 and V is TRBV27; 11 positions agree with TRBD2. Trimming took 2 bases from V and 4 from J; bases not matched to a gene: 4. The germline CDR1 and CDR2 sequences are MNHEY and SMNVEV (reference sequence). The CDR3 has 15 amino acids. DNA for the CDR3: TGTGCCAGCAGTTTAAGTCTAGCGGGGGGTTACGAGCAGTACTTC. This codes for CASSLSLAGGYEQYF.

CDR3 sequence (DNA): TGTGCCAGTAGGGACACAGGGCTGAACACTGAAGCTTTCTTT. Translation gives CASRDTGLNTEAFF. The rearrangement links TRBV19 to TRBJ1-1, with D tentatively TRBD1 (6 bases). V gave up 6 bases and J gave up 0 bases, with 11 bases separating them. The length of the CDR3 is 14 residues. Germline CDR1 reads LNHDA; CDR2 reads SQIVND (reference sequence).

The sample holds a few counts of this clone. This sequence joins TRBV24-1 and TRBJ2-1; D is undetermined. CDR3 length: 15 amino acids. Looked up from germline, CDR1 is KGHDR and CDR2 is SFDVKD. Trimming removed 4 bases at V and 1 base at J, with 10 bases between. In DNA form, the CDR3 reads TGTGCCACCAGTGAGTCCTATTCTTCCTACAATGAGCAGTTCTTC. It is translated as CATSESYSSYNEQFF.